Each of the 32 T cell receptor beta chains below was sequenced from the same sample in a study of shared clonotypes between healthy human individuals. TCRdb's copy holds only in-frame clones and misses some; the assay was immunoSEQ multiplex PCR. The sample has 1 million to 1.3 million clones; 75% to 85% are singletons. The material sequenced was memory CD4+ T cells from PBMCs. Subset indicated: CD45RA-negative fraction. The receptors were sampled from a young man in good health. Some clones in this sample may be carry-over from other donors' samples.

The rearrangement uses TRBV20-1 and TRBJ2-7; TRBD1 or TRBD2 may be the D gene (6 bases each). The CDR3 runs to 11 residues. Germline V CDR1 and CDR2: DFQATT, SNEGSKA (reference sequence). The germline V and J ends were trimmed by 7 bases and 5 bases, with 12 bases remaining between them. The CDR3 loop is CSVSGADEQYF. CDR3 bases: TGCAGTGTTTCGGGGGCGGACGAGCAGTACTTC.

The rearrangement joins TRBV23-1 to TRBJ2-5, with a possible D match to TRBD1 (8 bases). TRBV23-1 is treated as an ORF (open reading frame) with a function not yet certain. The CDR3 covers 17 residues. The V end was cut by 0 bases, the J end by 4 bases, with 18 bases between. The CDR3 region has the DNA TGCGCCAGCAGTCAATCGCGCACAGGGGGGGAAGGAGAGACCCAGTACTTC. Protein product: CASSQSRTGGEGETQYF.

This chain links TRBV2 with TRBJ2-7; TRBD1 might be the D (5 bases). Per the germline V gene, CDR1 is SNHLY and CDR2 is FYNNEI. V was cut by 4 bases and J by 11 bases, with 18 bases left in between. The CDR3 consists of 13 residues. Written as DNA, the CDR3 is TGTGCCAGCAGTGTGGGGCTCCTCCGAAAGAAGTACTTC. Translated, it gives CASSVGLLRKKYF.

To note about this clone: The sample has other DNA sequences that encode this CDR3 too. The chain is built from TRBV7-2 and TRBJ2-3; a possible D gene is TRBD1 (5 bases). The CDR3 has 13 amino acids. Trimming took 1 base from V and 3 from J, leaving 5 bases between them. The germline V gene encodes CDR1 SGHTA and CDR2 FQGNSA. CDR3 sequence (DNA): TGTGCCAGCAGCTTAGGACAGACAGATACGCAGTATTTT. This sequence encodes CASSLGQTDTQYF.

The gene calls are TRBV27 and TRBJ2-1; maybe TRBD1 (6 bases). CDR3 length: 13 residues. Germline values: CDR1 MNHEY, CDR2 SMNVEV (reference sequence). The V and J ends lost 6 bases and 3 bases respectively, with 9 bases between them. CDR3 coding DNA: TGTGCCAGCAGGCTGGACAGCTACAATGAGCAGTTCTTC. As protein: CASRLDSYNEQFF.

CDR3 DNA sequence: TGTGCCAGCAGCCAAGATAGGTTTTCCGGAAACACCATATATTTT. Translated: CASSQDRFSGNTIYF. The rearrangement joins TRBV5-4 to TRBJ1-3; D not resolved. Germline CDR1 and CDR2: SGHNT and YYREEE (reference sequence). V was pared by 4 bases and J by 4 bases, with 15 bases between. The CDR3 runs 15 residues.

The chain carries TRBV20-1 and TRBJ2-3; no definite D call. Trimming removed 6 bases from V and 5 bases from J, with 9 bases in between. The germline V gene has CDR1 DFQATT and CDR2 SNEGSKA (reference sequence). The CDR3 loop spans 11 amino acids. The CDR3 spells CSAKLQDTQYF. The DNA for the CDR3 is TGCAGTGCCAAACTACAAGATACGCAGTATTTT.

The sample holds many counts of this clone. The chain has TRBV19 and TRBJ2-7; TRBD1 matches at 9 bases. The J segment lost 2 bases and the V segment lost 5 bases, leaving 4 bases of the junction unmatched. Germline loops: CDR1 LNHDA, CDR2 SQIVND (reference sequence). CDR3 length equals 14 residues. The CDR3 coding sequence is TGTGCCAGTAGTCCTACAGGGGGCCCCTACGAGCAGTACTTC. This gives the protein CASSPTGGPYEQYF.

The V and J genes are TRBV4-3 and TRBJ2-3, with 7 bases lining up with TRBD2. J lost 1 base, V lost 0 bases, and 4 bases had no gene match. This CDR3 is 16 amino acids long. Germline CDR1 is LGHNA and CDR2 is YSLEER. The CDR3 region is CASSQELAEGTDTQYF. The CDR3 DNA is TGCGCCAGCAGCCAAGAGCTAGCGGAGGGCACAGATACGCAGTATTTT.

The CDR3 is CASSESTGGNQPQHF. As DNA, the CDR3 is TGTGCCAGCAGTGAGTCCACCGGGGGGAATCAGCCCCAGCATTTT. The chain has TRBV2 and TRBJ1-5; D might be TRBD1 (5 bases). The CDR3 is 15 residues long. Trimming stripped 3 bases from V and 4 bases from J, with 13 bases between. Germline V gene sequence: CDR1 SNHLY, CDR2 FYNNEI.

A remark on this clone: The same CDR3 arises from other DNA sequences in this sample as well. Written as DNA, the CDR3 is TGTGCCAGCAGCTTAAACACGAACACTGAAGCTTTCTTT. Translated: CASSLNTNTEAFF. The rearrangement joins TRBV7-9 to TRBJ1-1; D uncertain. The CDR3 runs to 13 residues. Trimming removed 2 bases at V and 1 base at J, with 5 bases between. Looked up from germline, CDR1 is SEHNR and CDR2 is FQNEAQ (reference sequence).

In this sample, this clone turned up once. This chain connects TRBV5-6 to TRBJ2-7, with 7 bases lining up with TRBD1. The germline gives CDR1 SGHDT, CDR2 YYEEEE. The length of the CDR3 is 13 residues. The J segment lost 2 bases and the V segment lost 1 base, leaving 0 bases of the junction unmatched. The CDR3 DNA is TGTGCCAGCAGCTTGAGGGGGCCCTACGAGCAGTACTTC. This sequence encodes CASSLRGPYEQYF. The variable domain in full, with the rest retrieved from reference TRBV5-6 and TRBJ2-7, is DAGVTQSPTHLIKTRGQQVTLRCSPKSGHDTVSWYQQALGQGPQFIFQYYEEEERQRGNFPDRFSGHQFPNYSSELNVNALLLGDSALYLCASSLRGPYEQYFGPGTRLTVT.

This rearrangement joins TRBV5-4 to TRBJ1-2; 7 bases are a match to TRBD1. Trimming removed 2 bases from V and 8 bases from J; junction bases left unmatched: 12. Germline CDR1 and CDR2: SGHNT and YYREEE (reference sequence). This CDR3 is 15 amino acids long. Here the CDR3 DNA reads TGTGCCAGCAGCTTCGGACAGGAGACCGGGAAAGGCTACACCTTC. The encoded protein is CASSFGQETGKGYTF.

The chain has TRBV6-6 and TRBJ2-2, with D possibly being TRBD2 (6 bases). The V end was cut by 5 bases, the J end by 2 bases, with 9 bases between. Germline loops: CDR1 MNHNY, CDR2 SVGAGI (reference sequence). The CDR3 extends over 14 amino acids. The CDR3: CASSTGLNTGELFF. The CDR3 nucleotides are TGTGCCAGCAGTACGGGACTTAACACCGGGGAGCTGTTTTTT.

There are a few counts of this clone. The chain links TRBV2 to TRBJ1-2; no reliable D call. The CDR3 contains 16 residues. The germline V gene has CDR1 SNHLY and CDR2 FYNNEI. The V gene lost 4 bases and the J gene lost 4 bases, with 19 bases spanning the gap. CDR3 residues: CASSVGQRTSFYGYTF. In nucleotides, the CDR3 is TGTGCCAGCAGTGTAGGGCAGAGGACCTCCTTCTATGGCTACACCTTC.

This chain links TRBV7-8 with TRBJ2-5; TRBD2 might be the D (5 bases). This CDR3 contains 13 residues. Germline lookup yields CDR1 SGHVS and CDR2 FQNEAQ. With 6 bases removed from V and 9 bases from J, the gap between germline ends came to 17 bases. CDR3 region: CASRPRGVRSQYF. The CDR3 nucleotides read TGTGCCAGCAGACCCCGGGGAGTACGGTCCCAGTACTTC.

This chain connects TRBV7-9 to TRBJ2-3, with 7 positions matching TRBD1. The CDR3 consists of 16 residues. With 5 bases clipped from V and 0 bases from J, the junction kept 8 bases outside the gene matches. Per germline, CDR1 SEHNR and CDR2 FQNEAQ (reference sequence). The CDR3 nucleotides are TGTGCCAGCAGCCCCGGACAGGAGGCTAGCACAGATACGCAGTATTTT. Translation: CASSPGQEASTDTQYF.

Note on this clone: Germline is not matched at one junction end, which may reflect a read error. The chain uses TRBV10-1 and TRBJ2-7; D possibly corresponds to TRBD2 (6 bases). Germline CDR1 WNHNN, CDR2 SYGVQD (reference sequence). CDR3 length: 13 residues. DNA for the CDR3: TGCGCCAGCAGTGAGTGGACCGGGACTCCCAGTTTTTTC. This gives the protein CASSEWTGTPSFF.

In regard to this clone: A clone one base away is much larger, so this may be a read error. The chain carries TRBV5-1 and TRBJ1-5; 7 nucleotides line up with TRBD1. Germline CDR1 is SGHRS and CDR2 is YFSETQ. This CDR3 has 15 amino acids. CDR3 DNA sequence: TGCGTCAGCAGCTTGGAGGGGGCTCGTGGTCAGCCCCAGCATTTT. This encodes CVSSLEGARGQPQHF.

The rearrangement uses TRBV6-1 and TRBJ2-7; 10 bases line up with TRBD1. V was clipped by 5 bases and J by 10 bases; unmatched bases: 8. Germline CDR1 and CDR2: MNHNS and SASEGT. The CDR3 is 13 amino acids. CDR3: CASSLTGQGDQYF. CDR3 nucleotide sequence: TGTGCCAGCAGTCTTACCGGACAGGGGGACCAGTACTTC.

The V and J genes are TRBV5-6 and TRBJ2-7; 9 bases map to TRBD1. The CDR3 spans 12 residues. J gave up 9 bases and V 1 base, and 2 bases lay outside the gene matches. Germline CDR1 is SGHDT and CDR2 is YYEEEE. CDR3 DNA sequence: TGTGCCAGCAGCTTGCTGGACAGGGGGCAGTACTTC. Translated: CASSLLDRGQYF. The whole variable domain, remainder taken from reference TRBV5-6 and TRBJ2-7, is DAGVTQSPTHLIKTRGQQVTLRCSPKSGHDTVSWYQQALGQGPQFIFQYYEEEERQRGNFPDRFSGHQFPNYSSELNVNALLLGDSALYLCASSLLDRGQYFGPGTRLTVT.

This clone was counted a single time. J is TRBJ1-4 and V is TRBV27; TRBD1 aligns across 8 bases. Trimming at V came to 6 bases and at J to 11 bases, leaving 17 bases not matched to a gene. Germline V gives CDR1 MNHEY, CDR2 SMNVEV (reference sequence). The CDR3 consists of 16 residues. The CDR3: CASSGLRGRGSEKLFF. CDR3 DNA sequence: TGTGCCAGCAGCGGCCTCAGGGGGCGCGGTTCGGAGAAACTGTTTTTT.

This clone was observed a handful of times. The chain links TRBV27 to TRBJ2-7; 11 nucleotides line up with TRBD2. In germline, CDR1 is MNHEY, CDR2 SMNVEV (reference sequence). V was clipped by 3 bases and J by 3 bases; unmatched bases: 4. This CDR3 has 15 residues. CDR3 coding DNA: TGTGCCAGCAGTTTGGGCGGACTAGCGGGCTACGAGCAGTACTTC. Translating it yields CASSLGGLAGYEQYF.

This sequence joins TRBV14 and TRBJ2-7, with 12 bases lining up with TRBD1. V dropped 1 base and J dropped 6; count of bases not matched to a gene: 4. There are 15 residues in the CDR3. Per germline, CDR1 SGHDN and CDR2 FVKESK. For the CDR3, the DNA is TGTGCCAGCAGCCAAGTTGGGACAGGGGGCTTCGAGCAGTACTTC. Its protein product is CASSQVGTGGFEQYF. The full variable domain, its missing parts supplied by reference TRBV14 and TRBJ2-7, is EAGVTQFPSHSVIEKGQTVTLRCDPISGHDNLYWYRRVMGKEIKFLLHFVKESKQDESGMPNNRFLAERTGGTYSTLKVQPAELEDSGVYFCASSQVGTGGFEQYFGPGTRLTVT.

The rearrangement uses TRBV6-5 and TRBJ1-2; the D gene is possibly TRBD1 (5 bases). In germline, CDR1 is MNHEY, CDR2 SVGAGI. This CDR3 comprises 15 residues. The V and J ends lost 7 bases and 5 bases respectively, with 20 bases between them. CDR3: CASTFAGQGGYGYTF. CDR3 sequence (DNA): TGTGCCAGCACCTTCGCGGGGCAGGGTGGTTATGGCTACACCTTC.

This sequence joins TRBV28 and TRBJ1-2; maybe TRBD1 (5 bases). Trimming cost V 3 bases and J 4 bases, with 15 bases left between them. Germline V gene lookup returns CDR1 MDHEN and CDR2 SYDVKM. The CDR3 has 15 amino acids. Here the CDR3 reads CASSFSGQGPYGYTF. As DNA, the CDR3 is TGTGCCAGCAGTTTTTCCGGGCAGGGACCCTATGGCTACACCTTC.

The chain combines TRBV29-1 with TRBJ2-3, with 11 nucleotides matching TRBD2. From germline, CDR1 is SQVTM and CDR2 ANQGSEA. V lost 4 bases, J lost 1 base, and 4 bases stayed unmatched. CDR3 length: 15 amino acids. In DNA form, the CDR3 reads TGCAGCGTTGTTCTAGCGGGGGGAGGCACAGATACGCAGTATTTT. This encodes CSVVLAGGGTDTQYF.

This clone was seen once. Other DNA sequences in this specimen translate into the identical CDR3. The J gene is TRBJ1-5, the V gene TRBV4-1, with a possible D match to TRBD1 (6 bases). Trimming took 4 bases from V and 4 from J, leaving 11 bases between them. This CDR3 comprises 14 residues. Looked up from germline, CDR1 is MGHRA and CDR2 is YSYEKL. The CDR3 protein is CASSREGGNQPQHF. CDR3 coding DNA: TGCGCCAGCAGCCGGGAGGGGGGGAATCAGCCCCAGCATTTT.

Note on this clone: This may be a read error: a much more frequent sequence differs by one nucleotide. The J gene is TRBJ1-4, the V gene TRBV4-2; possibly TRBD1 for D (6 bases). From germline, CDR1 is LGHNA and CDR2 YNFKEQ. The CDR3 covers 16 residues. The CDR3 nucleotides read TGTGCCAGCAGCCAAGATCGGAAGGGGGACGGTGAAAAACTGCTTTTT. It specifies CASSQDRKGDGEKLLF.

The sample holds a few counts of this clone. The chain carries TRBV6-5 and TRBJ2-7; no definite D call. V gave up 2 bases and J gave up 3 bases, with 8 bases separating them. Germline V gene lookup returns CDR1 MNHEY and CDR2 SVGAGI. The CDR3 contains 13 residues. CDR3 bases: TGTGCCAGCAGTTACACGGCAGGCTACGAGCAGTACTTC. Its protein is CASSYTAGYEQYF.

This clone appeared a few times. The V gene is TRBV7-8, the J gene TRBJ2-7; no reliable D call. The CDR3 has 15 amino acids. Looked up from germline, CDR1 is SGHVS and CDR2 is FQNEAQ. Trimming stripped 1 base from V and 4 bases from J, with 14 bases between. The CDR3 sequence is CASSLGVLEVYEQYF. CDR3 nucleotides: TGTGCCAGCAGCTTAGGAGTACTCGAGGTTTACGAGCAGTACTTC. Supplemented by reference TRBV7-8 and TRBJ2-7, the full variable domain reads GAGVSQSPRYKVAKRGQDVALRCDPISGHVSLFWYQQALGQGPEFLTYFQNEAQLDKSGLPSDRFFAERPEGSVSTLKIQRTQQEDSAVYLCASSLGVLEVYEQYFGPGTRLTVT.

This clone was seen only once. The gene calls are TRBV7-2 and TRBJ2-7; a possible D gene is TRBD1 (6 bases). CDR1 is SGHTA, CDR2 FQGNSA, per germline. The CDR3 runs to 14 residues. Trimming removed 2 bases at V and 0 bases at J, with 8 bases between. The CDR3 nucleotides are TGTGCCAGCAGCTTAATAGGGGGCTCCTACGAGCAGTACTTC. This gives the protein CASSLIGGSYEQYF.